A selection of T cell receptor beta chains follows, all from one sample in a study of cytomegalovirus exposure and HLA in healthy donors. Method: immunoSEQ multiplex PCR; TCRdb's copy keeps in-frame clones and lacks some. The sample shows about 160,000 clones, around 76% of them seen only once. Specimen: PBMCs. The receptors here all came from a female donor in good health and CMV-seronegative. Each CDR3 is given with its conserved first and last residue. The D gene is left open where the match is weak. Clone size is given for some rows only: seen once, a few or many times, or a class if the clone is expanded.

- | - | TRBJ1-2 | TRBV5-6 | TGTGCCAGCAGCCCCCCCTTGGGGGGTGGCTACACCTTC | CASSPPLGGGYTF
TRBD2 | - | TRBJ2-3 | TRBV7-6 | TGTGCCAGCAGCCTAGCACCTCCGTTAGCGGGAGGAGTGGATACGCAGTATTTT | CASSLAPPLAGGVDTQYF
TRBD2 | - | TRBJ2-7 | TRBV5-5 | TGTGCCAGCAGCCCTCGGACTAGCGGCCCCTACGAGCAGTACTTC | CASSPRTSGPYEQYF
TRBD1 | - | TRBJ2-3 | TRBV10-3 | TGTGCCGGCAGGGGGCCATCCACAGATACGCAGTATTTT | CAGRGPSTDTQYF
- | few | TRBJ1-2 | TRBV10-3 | TGTGCCGTCGGGACACCCGATAACTATGGCTACACCTTC | CAVGTPDNYGYTF
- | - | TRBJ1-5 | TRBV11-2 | TGTGCCAGCAGCTTATTTGTCGATCAGCCCCAGCATTTT | CASSLFVDQPQHF
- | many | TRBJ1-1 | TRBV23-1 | TGCGCCAGCAGCCATCAATCCCAAACAGGGAACACTGAAGCTTTCTTT | CASSHQSQTGNTEAFF
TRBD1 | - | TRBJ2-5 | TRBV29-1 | TGCAGCGTCCAGGGACAGGGTTGGCAAGAGACCCAGTACTTC | CSVQGQGWQETQYF
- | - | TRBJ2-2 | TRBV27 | TGTGCCGTCCGGGAGACCAGCACCGGGGAGCTGTTTTTT | CAVRETSTGELFF
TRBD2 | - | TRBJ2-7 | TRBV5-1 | TGCGCCAGCAGCGCGGGACTAGCGGGGGTCGAGCAGTACTTC | CASSAGLAGVEQYF
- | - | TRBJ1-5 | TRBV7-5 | TGTGTCAGAAGCTTTACAGGGTACAATCAGCCCCAGCATTTT | CVRSFTGYNQPQHF
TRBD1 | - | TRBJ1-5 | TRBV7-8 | TGTGCCAGCAGCCGGGACAGGGGCGATCAGCCCCAGCATTTT | CASSRDRGDQPQHF
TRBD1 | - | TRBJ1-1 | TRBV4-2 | TGTGCCAGCAGCCAGACAGGGGGCATGAACACTGAAGCTTTCTTC | CASSQTGGMNTEAFF
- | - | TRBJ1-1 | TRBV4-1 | TGCGCCAGCAGCGGCGACACAGGGATCAACACTGAAGCTTTCTTT | CASSGDTGINTEAFF
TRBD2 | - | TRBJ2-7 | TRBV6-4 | TGTGCCAGCAGTGACACCCCGGGCGGATGGCGGGAGCACTACGAGCAGTACTTC | CASSDTPGGWREHYEQYF
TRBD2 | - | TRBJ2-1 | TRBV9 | TGTGCCAGCAGCCCCCAACTAGCGGGGGTATTAGGAGAGCAGTTCTTC | CASSPQLAGVLGEQFF
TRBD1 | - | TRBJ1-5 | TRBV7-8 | TGTGCCAGCAGCCCGGACAGGGCCTATAGCAATCAGCCCCAGCATTTT | CASSPDRAYSNQPQHF
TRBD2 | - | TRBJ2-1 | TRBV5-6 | TGTGCCAGCAGCTTGTTTTCCAGCGGGAGATCGTGGGGCAATGAGCAGTTCTTC | CASSLFSSGRSWGNEQFF
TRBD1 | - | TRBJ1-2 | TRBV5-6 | TGTGCCAGCAGCTTGTCCTACAGGGGAGGTGGCTACACCTTC | CASSLSYRGGGYTF
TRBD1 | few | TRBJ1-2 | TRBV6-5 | TGTGCCAGCGGAAAGACAGGGTTCTATGGCTACACCTTC | CASGKTGFYGYTF
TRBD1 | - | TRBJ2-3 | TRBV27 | TGTGCCAGCAGTTCCGGGACAGGGACGGATACGCAGTATTTT | CASSSGTGTDTQYF
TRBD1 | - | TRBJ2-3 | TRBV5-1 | TGCGCCAGCAGTGGACAGGGGGCAGATACGCAGTATTTT | CASSGQGADTQYF
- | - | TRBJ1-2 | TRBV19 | TGTGCCAGTAGTATAATCCCGGGAGCGGGGTACAGGTATGGCTACACCTTC | CASSIIPGAGYRYGYTF
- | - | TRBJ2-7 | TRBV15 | TGTGCCACCAGCAGGTCCCCAAGTTACGAGCAGTACTTC | CATSRSPSYEQYF
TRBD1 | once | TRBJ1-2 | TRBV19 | TGTGCCAGTAGTATGGGGACAGGGGCGATTAACTATGGCTACACCTTC | CASSMGTGAINYGYTF
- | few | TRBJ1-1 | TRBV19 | TGTGCCAGTAGTCAGGGGATAGGCACTGAAGCTTTCTTT | CASSQGIGTEAFF
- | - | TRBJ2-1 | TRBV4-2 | TGTGCCAGCAGCCAAGTCTCTATTGAGCAGTTCTTC | CASSQVSIEQFF
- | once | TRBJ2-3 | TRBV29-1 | TGCAGCGTTTTACTAAAATTCTCGGATACGCAGTATTTT | CSVLLKFSDTQYF
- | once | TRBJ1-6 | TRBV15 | TGTGCCACCAGCAGGGGGGGTATGAGCTATAATTCACCCCTCCACTTT | CATSRGGMSYNSPLHF
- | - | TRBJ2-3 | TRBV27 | TGTGCCAGCAGTTTATGGGGCGGACAGGGAGGGGATACGCAGTATTTT | CASSLWGGQGGDTQYF
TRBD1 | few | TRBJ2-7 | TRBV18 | TGTGCCAGCTCACCACGGGACAGCTCCTACGAGCAGTACTTC | CASSPRDSSYEQYF
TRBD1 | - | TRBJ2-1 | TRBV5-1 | TGCGCCAGCAGCTCCGGACAGGGGCACTACAATGAGCAGTTCTTC | CASSSGQGHYNEQFF
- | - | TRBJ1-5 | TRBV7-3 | TGTGCCAGCAGCTTATGGCACAATCAGCCCCAGCATTTT | CASSLWHNQPQHF
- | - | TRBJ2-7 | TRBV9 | TGTGCCAGCAGCCTGGACACCGAGTCCTACGAGCAGTACTTC | CASSLDTESYEQYF
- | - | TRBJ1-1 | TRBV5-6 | TGTGCCAGCAGCTTGGTGGGCCTCATGAACACTGAAGCTTTCTTT | CASSLVGLMNTEAFF
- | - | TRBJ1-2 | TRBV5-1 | TGCGCCAGCAGCCGGGAGGGTTCCGACTATGGCTACACCTTC | CASSREGSDYGYTF
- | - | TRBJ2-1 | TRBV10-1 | TGCGCCAGCAGTGGAGAGCGGATTCGCTCCTACAATGAGCAGTTCTTC | CASSGERIRSYNEQFF
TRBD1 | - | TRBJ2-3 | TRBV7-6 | TGTGCCAGCAGCCTGCGGACAGGGCCAGATACGCAGTATTTT | CASSLRTGPDTQYF
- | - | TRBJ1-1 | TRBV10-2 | TGCGCCAGCAGTGAGTTCAGGAACACTGAAGCTTTCTTT | CASSEFRNTEAFF
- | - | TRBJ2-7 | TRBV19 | TGTGCCAGTAGTCCCCAGGGAATCTACGAGCAGTACTTC | CASSPQGIYEQYF
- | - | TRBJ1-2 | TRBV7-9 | TGTGCCAGCAGCTTAGCCGGGGTAGGAGATGGCTACACCTTC | CASSLAGVGDGYTF
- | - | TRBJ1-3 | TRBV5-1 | TGCGCCAGCAGCTCCGGACAGCTCCCAAACACCATATATTTT | CASSSGQLPNTIYF